This entry concerns a single TCR beta chain. The source of the sample is a study of T-cell reconstitution after alpha-beta-depleted transplantation in children. The junction had 7 bases not matched to a gene; V was cut back by 3 bases and J by 3 bases. This CDR3 region has 14 residues. Looked up from germline, CDR1 is DFQATT and CDR2 is SNEGSKA (reference sequence). Preparation of the TCRbeta library involved a method that used unique molecular identifiers. TCRdb used MiXCR to reprocess the PCR reads, holding one entry per CDR3 protein. Here the sample spans about 610,000 distinct CDR3 sequences, roughly a tenth being singletons.

The receptor's source is a human donor who donated a stem cell graft to a child with acute myeloid leukemia. The specimen comprised PBMCs from the stem cell graft donor, sampled from the stem cell graft. The V and J genes are TRBV20-1 and TRBJ2-7; 8 nucleotides agree with TRBD2. Here the CDR3 reads CSARGIAGIYEQYF. CDR3 bases: TGCAGTGCTAGGGGAATAGCGGGAATCTACGAGCAGTACTTC.